Following are 5 T cell receptor beta chains from one sample sequenced in a study. In TCRdb, the 5' RACE reads were re-called with MiXCR into one record per CDR3 protein. This table has tens of thousands of distinct CDR3 sequences, roughly 28% appearing once. What was sequenced was tumor-infiltrating memory CD4+ T cells sorted from the breast tumor. Sample subset: memory CD4+ T cells, CD4+CD45RO+CD25-. These receptors were collected from a female donor with breast cancer.

V usage is TRBV20-1 and J usage is TRBJ2-5, with D possibly matching TRBD1 (5 bases). The CDR3 totals 15 residues. The germline V gene has CDR1 DFQATT and CDR2 SNEGSKA (reference sequence). Trimming took 2 bases from V and 2 from J, leaving 15 bases between them. The CDR3 region has the DNA TGCAGTGCTAGAAGGGGTGGGGCGCATCAAGAGACCCAGTACTTC. Translation gives CSARRGGAHQETQYF.

The rearrangement uses TRBV7-8 and TRBJ1-5, with TRBD1 matching 9 bases. V was pared by 5 bases and J by 6 bases, with 8 bases of the junction left unmatched. Germline CDR1 and CDR2: SGHVS and FQNEAQ. The CDR3 is 15 residues long. The CDR3 sequence is CASSPGQGRGQPQHF. CDR3 sequence (DNA): TGTGCCAGCAGCCCGGGACAGGGCCGGGGTCAGCCCCAGCATTTT.

The CDR3 reads CASSFGYRVSDGYTF. The CDR3, as DNA: TGTGCCAGCAGTTTCGGATACAGGGTTAGCGATGGCTACACCTTC. This chain connects TRBV28 to TRBJ1-2; D perhaps matches TRBD1 (6 bases). From germline, CDR1 is MDHEN and CDR2 SYDVKM. With 3 bases removed from V and 6 bases from J, the gap between germline ends came to 17 bases. The CDR3 consists of 15 residues.

This clonotype has more than one count but fewer than ten. The J gene is TRBJ1-2, the V gene TRBV18; tentatively, D is TRBD1 (5 bases). Trimming shortened V by 2 bases and J by 2 bases, and 9 bases separated the two germline ends. The CDR3 runs 14 residues. CDR1 and CDR2 from the germline V gene are KGHSH and LQKENI. CDR3 nucleotides: TGTGCCAGCTCACCAAGAAGGGACAACTATGGCTACACCTTC. It encodes CASSPRRDNYGYTF.

This clonotype was recorded a few times. The rearrangement joins TRBV5-1 to TRBJ1-4; D is unresolved. V was clipped by 0 bases and J by 8 bases, with 17 bases between them. Germline CDR1 reads SGHRS; CDR2 reads YFSETQ. CDR3 length equals 16 residues. CDR3 region: CASSLGANLRNEKLFF. CDR3 nucleotide sequence: TGCGCCAGCAGCTTGGGGGCCAACTTAAGGAACGAAAAACTGTTTTTT.